These 10 T cell receptor beta chains share one sample of origin, sequenced in a study of cytomegalovirus exposure and HLA in healthy donors. Use of 60 Vbeta and 13 Jbeta primers characterized the PCR. Using immunoSEQ multiplex PCR, the repertoire was profiled, and TCRdb retains in-frame clones only, with some absent. The data hold about 200,000 clones, with around 79% observed a single time. The sequenced sample was PBMCs. These receptors were taken from a girl aged 5 to 17 in good health and CMV-seropositive.

The chain uses TRBV4-3 and TRBJ1-4, with TRBD1 identical over 10 bases. Trimming took 0 bases from V and 14 from J; bases not matched to a gene: 9. The CDR3 is made up of 15 amino acids. Looked up from germline, CDR1 is LGHNA and CDR2 is YSLEER. CDR3 sequence (DNA): TGCGCCAGCAGCCAAGATCGTCGGGACAGGGGATTGCTGTTTTTT. It specifies CASSQDRRDRGLLFF.

The chain joins TRBV11-2 to TRBJ1-1; D ambiguous. Per the germline V gene, CDR1 is SGHAT and CDR2 is FQNNGV. V was trimmed by 3 bases and J by 6 bases, leaving 11 bases between them. The length of the CDR3 is 13 residues. CDR3 bases: TGTGCCAGCAGCTTCCCCGGAGTATCTGAAGCTTTCTTT. As protein: CASSFPGVSEAFF.

This chain uses TRBV12-5 with TRBJ1-6; no definite D call. Germline V lookup: CDR1 LGHNT, CDR2 FRNRAP. CDR3 size: 12 residues. V was clipped by 7 bases and J by 8 bases, with 9 bases between them. The CDR3 DNA is TGTGCTAGTGCCCTATCGGATTCACCCCTCCACTTT. Its protein is CASALSDSPLHF. The whole variable domain, remainder taken from reference TRBV12-5 and TRBJ1-6, is DARVTQTPRHKVTEMGQEVTMRCQPILGHNTVFWYRQTMMQGLELLAYFRNRAPLDDSGMPKDRFSAEMPDATLATLKIQPSEPRDSAVYFCASALSDSPLHFGNGTRLTVT.

The chain joins TRBV4-3 to TRBJ1-4, with 10 bases identical to TRBD1. J was trimmed by 7 bases and V by 1 base; bases with no gene match: 0. CDR1 LGHNA and CDR2 YSLEER come from the germline V gene. The CDR3 has 14 amino acids. The CDR3 loop reads CASSQGDRGEKLFF. In DNA, the CDR3 is TGCGCCAGCAGCCAAGGGGACAGGGGTGAAAAACTGTTTTTT.

The chain is built from TRBV7-8 and TRBJ1-5, with TRBD1 matching over 8 bases. V was pared by 5 bases and J by 3 bases, with 9 bases of the junction left unmatched. The germline V gene encodes CDR1 SGHVS and CDR2 FQNEAQ. This CDR3 region has 16 residues. This CDR3 reads CASSQRDRTVNQPQHF. CDR3 nucleotide sequence: TGTGCCAGCAGCCAGCGGGACAGGACGGTCAATCAGCCCCAGCATTTT. The full variable domain, rest sourced from reference TRBV7-8 and TRBJ1-5, is GAGVSQSPRYKVAKRGQDVALRCDPISGHVSLFWYQQALGQGPEFLTYFQNEAQLDKSGLPSDRFFAERPEGSVSTLKIQRTQQEDSAVYLCASSQRDRTVNQPQHFGDGTRLSIL.

V and J are TRBV5-8 and TRBJ2-7, with D possibly being TRBD2 (5 bases). Per germline, CDR1 SGHTS and CDR2 YDEGEE. The length of the CDR3 is 16 residues. Trimming removed 3 bases at V and 1 base at J, with 17 bases between. CDR3 DNA: TGTGCCAGCAGCTCTTTTCCCCGGACTTTATCCTACGAGCAGTACTTC. Encoded protein: CASSSFPRTLSYEQYF.

The chain's CDR3 is CASSHTSGGLRYF. CDR3 in DNA: TGTGCCAGCAGCCATACTAGCGGGGGACTACGGTACTTC. This sequence joins TRBV7-2 and TRBJ2-7, with 11 positions matching TRBD2. Trimming took 5 bases from V and 12 from J; bases not matched to a gene: 9. This CDR3 spans 13 amino acids. The germline V gene has CDR1 SGHTA and CDR2 FQGNSA. Full variable domain (remainder filled in from reference TRBV7-2 and TRBJ2-7): GAGVSQSPSNKVTEKGKDVELRCDPISGHTALYWYRQSLGQGLEFLIYFQGNSAPDKSGLPSDRFSAERTGGSVSTLTIQRTQQEDSAVYLCASSHTSGGLRYFGPGTRLTVT.

CDR3 sequence: CASSSGGANYNSPLHF. The CDR3 nucleotides read TGTGCCAGCAGCTCCGGGGGGGCTAACTATAATTCACCCCTCCACTTT. The rearrangement joins TRBV5-4 to TRBJ1-6, with a possible D match to TRBD1 (6 bases). Germline CDR1 and CDR2: SGHNT and YYREEE (reference sequence). The V end lost 3 bases, the J end lost 3 bases, and 13 bases lay between the germline ends. There are 16 residues in the CDR3. Combining the CDR3 with reference TRBV5-4 and TRBJ1-6 gives the whole variable domain ETGVTQSPTHLIKTRGQQVTLRCSSQSGHNTVSWYQQALGQGPQFIFQYYREEENGRGNFPPRFSGLQFPNYSSELNVNALELDDSALYLCASSSGGANYNSPLHFGNGTRLTVT.

The chain has TRBV5-6 and TRBJ2-7; possible D gene TRBD2, 5 bases. Trimming pared 5 bases from V and 0 bases from J, leaving 9 bases between. Germline CDR1 is SGHDT and CDR2 is YYEEEE. CDR3 length equals 13 residues. The CDR3 region is CASRGVNSYEQYF. CDR3 coding DNA: TGTGCCAGCAGGGGAGTGAACTCCTACGAGCAGTACTTC.

The chain uses TRBV27 and TRBJ2-7, with 7 bases fitting TRBD2. Germline V gives CDR1 MNHEY, CDR2 SMNVEV (reference sequence). The CDR3 consists of 14 residues. J was trimmed by 2 bases and V by 8 bases; bases with no gene match: 9. DNA of the CDR3: TGTGCCAGCGGTAAGCGGGGCCTACCCTACGAGCAGTACTTC. Its protein product is CASGKRGLPYEQYF.